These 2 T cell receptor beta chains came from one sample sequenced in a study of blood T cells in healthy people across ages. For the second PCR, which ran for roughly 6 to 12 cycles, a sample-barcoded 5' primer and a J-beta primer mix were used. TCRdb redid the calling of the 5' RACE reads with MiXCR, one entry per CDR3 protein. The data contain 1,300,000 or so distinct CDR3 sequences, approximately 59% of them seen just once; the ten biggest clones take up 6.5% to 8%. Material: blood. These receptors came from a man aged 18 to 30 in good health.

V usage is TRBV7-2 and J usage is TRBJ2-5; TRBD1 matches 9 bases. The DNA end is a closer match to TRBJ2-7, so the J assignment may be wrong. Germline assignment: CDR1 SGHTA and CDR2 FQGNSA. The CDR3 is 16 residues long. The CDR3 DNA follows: TGTGCCAGCAGCTTCCTGACAGGGGGAATGAATTACGAGCAGTACTTC. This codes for CASSFLTGGMNYEQYF.

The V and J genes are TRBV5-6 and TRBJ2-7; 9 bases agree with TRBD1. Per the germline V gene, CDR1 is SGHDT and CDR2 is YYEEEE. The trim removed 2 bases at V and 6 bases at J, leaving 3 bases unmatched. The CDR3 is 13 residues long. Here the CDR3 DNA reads TGTGCCAGCAGCTTACAGGGGGCTAGCGAGCAGTACTTC. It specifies CASSLQGASEQYF.